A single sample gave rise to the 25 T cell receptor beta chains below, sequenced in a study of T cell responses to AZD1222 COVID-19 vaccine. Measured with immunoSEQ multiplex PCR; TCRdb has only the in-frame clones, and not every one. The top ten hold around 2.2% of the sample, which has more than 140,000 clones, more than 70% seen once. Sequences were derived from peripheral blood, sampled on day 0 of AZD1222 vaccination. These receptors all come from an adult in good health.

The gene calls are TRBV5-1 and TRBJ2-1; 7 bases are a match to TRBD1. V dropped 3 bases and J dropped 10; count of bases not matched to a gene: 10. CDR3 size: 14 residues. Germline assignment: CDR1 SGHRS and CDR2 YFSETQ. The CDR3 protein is CASSSLTGLGEQFF. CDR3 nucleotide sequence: TGCGCCAGCAGCTCCCTGACAGGGTTAGGGGAGCAGTTCTTC.

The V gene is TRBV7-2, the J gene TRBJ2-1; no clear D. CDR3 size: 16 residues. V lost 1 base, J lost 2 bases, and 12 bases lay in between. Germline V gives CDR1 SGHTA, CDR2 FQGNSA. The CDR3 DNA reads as TGTGCCAGCAGCTTAGGACCCCGGATGACCTACAATGAGCAGTTCTTC. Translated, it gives CASSLGPRMTYNEQFF. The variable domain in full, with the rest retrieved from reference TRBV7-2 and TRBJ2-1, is GAGVSQSPSNKVTEKGKDVELRCDPISGHTALYWYRQSLGQGLEFLIYFQGNSAPDKSGLPSDRFSAERTGGSVSTLTIQRTQQEDSAVYLCASSLGPRMTYNEQFFGPGTRLTVL.

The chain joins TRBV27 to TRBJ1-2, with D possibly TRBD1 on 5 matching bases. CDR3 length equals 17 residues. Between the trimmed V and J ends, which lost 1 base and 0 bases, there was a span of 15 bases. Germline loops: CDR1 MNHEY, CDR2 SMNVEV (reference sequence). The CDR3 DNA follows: TGTGCCAGCAGTTTATTACGCTCCGGGACGGCTAACTATGGCTACACCTTC. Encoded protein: CASSLLRSGTANYGYTF.

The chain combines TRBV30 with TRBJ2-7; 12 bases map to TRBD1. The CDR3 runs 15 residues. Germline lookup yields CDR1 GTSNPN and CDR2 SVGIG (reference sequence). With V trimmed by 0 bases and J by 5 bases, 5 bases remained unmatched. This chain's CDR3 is CAWSVIGTGGNEQYF. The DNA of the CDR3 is TGTGCCTGGAGTGTAATAGGGACAGGGGGCAACGAGCAGTACTTC.

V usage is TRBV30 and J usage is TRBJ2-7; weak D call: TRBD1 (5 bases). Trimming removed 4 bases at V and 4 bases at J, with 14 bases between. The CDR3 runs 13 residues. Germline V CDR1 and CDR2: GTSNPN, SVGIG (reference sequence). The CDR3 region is CAWNAGNEYEQYF. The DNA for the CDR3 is TGTGCCTGGAACGCAGGGAACGAGTACGAGCAGTACTTC.

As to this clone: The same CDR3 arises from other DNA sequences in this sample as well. CDR3 protein: CSATLTDTQYF. For the CDR3, the DNA is TGCAGTGCTACTCTCACAGATACGCAGTATTTT. The V and J genes are TRBV20-1 and TRBJ2-3; no reliable D call. The CDR3 is made up of 11 amino acids. V was pared by 4 bases and J by 2 bases, with 4 bases between. Germline assignment: CDR1 DFQATT and CDR2 SNEGSKA (reference sequence).

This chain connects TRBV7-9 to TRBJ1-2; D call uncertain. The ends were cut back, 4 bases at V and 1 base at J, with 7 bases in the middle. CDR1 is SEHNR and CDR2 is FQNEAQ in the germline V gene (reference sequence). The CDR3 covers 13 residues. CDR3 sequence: CASSSFYNYGYTF. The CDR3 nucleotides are TGTGCCAGCAGCTCCTTTTATAACTATGGCTACACCTTC. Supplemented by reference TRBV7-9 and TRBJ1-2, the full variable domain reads DTGVSQNPRHKITKRGQNVTFRCDPISEHNRLYWYRQTLGQGPEFLTYFQNEAQLEKSRLLSDRFSAERPKGSFSTLEIQRTEQGDSAMYLCASSSFYNYGYTFGSGTRLTVV.

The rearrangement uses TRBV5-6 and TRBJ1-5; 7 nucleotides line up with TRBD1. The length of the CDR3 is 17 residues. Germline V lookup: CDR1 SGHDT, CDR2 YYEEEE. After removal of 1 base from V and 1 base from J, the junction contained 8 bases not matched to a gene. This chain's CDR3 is CASSLSPGGSSNQPQHF. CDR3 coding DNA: TGTGCCAGCAGCTTGTCCCCAGGGGGATCAAGCAATCAGCCCCAGCATTTT.

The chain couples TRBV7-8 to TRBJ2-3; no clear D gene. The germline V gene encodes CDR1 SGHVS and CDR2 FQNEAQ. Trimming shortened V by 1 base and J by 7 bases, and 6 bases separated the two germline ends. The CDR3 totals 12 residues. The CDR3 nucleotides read TGTGCCAGCAGCTTAGGGGATCATACGCAGTATTTT. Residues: CASSLGDHTQYF.

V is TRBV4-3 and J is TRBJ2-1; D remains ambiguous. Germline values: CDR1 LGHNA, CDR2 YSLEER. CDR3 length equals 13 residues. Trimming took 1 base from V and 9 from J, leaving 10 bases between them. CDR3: CASSQGRLTEQFF. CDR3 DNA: TGCGCCAGCAGCCAAGGGCGGCTTACTGAGCAGTTCTTC.

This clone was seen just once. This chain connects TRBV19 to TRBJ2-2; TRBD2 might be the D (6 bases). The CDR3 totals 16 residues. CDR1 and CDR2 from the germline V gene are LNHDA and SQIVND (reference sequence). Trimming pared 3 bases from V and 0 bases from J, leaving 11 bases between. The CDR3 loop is CASSMVPGANTGELFF. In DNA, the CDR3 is TGTGCCAGTAGTATGGTGCCGGGAGCGAACACCGGGGAGCTGTTTTTT.

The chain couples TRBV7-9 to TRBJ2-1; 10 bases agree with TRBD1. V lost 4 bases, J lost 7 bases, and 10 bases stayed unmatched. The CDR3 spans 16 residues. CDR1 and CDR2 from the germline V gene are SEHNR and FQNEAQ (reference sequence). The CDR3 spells CASSSTGTGAGNEQFF. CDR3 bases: TGTGCCAGCAGCTCGACCGGGACAGGGGCTGGGAATGAGCAGTTCTTC.

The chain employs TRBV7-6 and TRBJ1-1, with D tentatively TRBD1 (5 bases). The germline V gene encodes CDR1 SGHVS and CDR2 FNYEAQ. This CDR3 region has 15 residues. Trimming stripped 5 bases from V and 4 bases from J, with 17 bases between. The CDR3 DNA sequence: TGTGCCAGCAGCGAGGAACAGGTTCAGGGCACTGAAGCTTTCTTT. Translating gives CASSEEQVQGTEAFF.

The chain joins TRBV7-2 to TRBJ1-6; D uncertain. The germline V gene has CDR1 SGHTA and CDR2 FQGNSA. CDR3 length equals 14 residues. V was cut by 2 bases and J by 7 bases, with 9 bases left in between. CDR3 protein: CASSLTPKNSPLHF. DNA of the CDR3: TGTGCCAGCAGCTTAACGCCAAAAAATTCACCCCTCCACTTT.

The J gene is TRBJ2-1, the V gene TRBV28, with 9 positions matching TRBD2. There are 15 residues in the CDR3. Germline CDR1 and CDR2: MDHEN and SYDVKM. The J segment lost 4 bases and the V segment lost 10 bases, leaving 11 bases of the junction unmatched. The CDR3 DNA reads TGTGCCACCCTAGCGGGATCAGGAAGATACAATGAGCAGTTCTTC. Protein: CATLAGSGRYNEQFF.

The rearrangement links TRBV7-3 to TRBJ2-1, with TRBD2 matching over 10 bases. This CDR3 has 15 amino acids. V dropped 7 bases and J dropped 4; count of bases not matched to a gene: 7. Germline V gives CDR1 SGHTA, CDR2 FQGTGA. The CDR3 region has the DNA TGTGCCAGCACCTCAGCGGGAGGGTCTTACAATGAGCAGTTCTTC. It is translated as CASTSAGGSYNEQFF.

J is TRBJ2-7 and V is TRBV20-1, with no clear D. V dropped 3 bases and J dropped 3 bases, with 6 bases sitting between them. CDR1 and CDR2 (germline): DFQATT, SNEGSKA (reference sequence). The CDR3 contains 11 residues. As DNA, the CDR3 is TGCAGTGCTAGTCCGCTCTACGAGCAGTACTTC. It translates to CSASPLYEQYF.

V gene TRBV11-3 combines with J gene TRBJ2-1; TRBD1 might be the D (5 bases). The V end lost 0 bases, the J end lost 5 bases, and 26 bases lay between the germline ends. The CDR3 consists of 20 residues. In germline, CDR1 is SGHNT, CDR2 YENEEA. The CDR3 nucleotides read TGTGCCAGCAGCTTAGATAGAAGTTCACGGGTGTCAGTACAGGACAATGAGCAGTTCTTC. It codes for CASSLDRSSRVSVQDNEQFF.

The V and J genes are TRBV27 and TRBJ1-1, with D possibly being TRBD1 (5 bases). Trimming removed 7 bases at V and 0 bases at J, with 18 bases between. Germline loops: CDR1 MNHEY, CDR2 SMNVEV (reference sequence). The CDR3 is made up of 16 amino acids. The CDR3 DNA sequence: TGTGCCAGCACCTCTTCCAGGGCACAAATGAACACTGAAGCTTTCTTT. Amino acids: CASTSSRAQMNTEAFF.

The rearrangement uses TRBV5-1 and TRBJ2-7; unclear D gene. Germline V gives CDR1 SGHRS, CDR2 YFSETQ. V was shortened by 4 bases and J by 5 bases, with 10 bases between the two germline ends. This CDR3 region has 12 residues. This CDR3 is CASSRNLDEQYF. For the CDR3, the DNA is TGCGCCAGCAGCCGTAATTTGGACGAGCAGTACTTC.

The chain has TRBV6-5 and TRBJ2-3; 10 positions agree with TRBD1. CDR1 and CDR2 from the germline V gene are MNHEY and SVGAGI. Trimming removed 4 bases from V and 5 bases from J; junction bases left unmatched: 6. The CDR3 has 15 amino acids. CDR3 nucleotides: TGTGCCAGCAGTTCCCGGGACAGGGGAAAAGATACGCAGTATTTT. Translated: CASSSRDRGKDTQYF.

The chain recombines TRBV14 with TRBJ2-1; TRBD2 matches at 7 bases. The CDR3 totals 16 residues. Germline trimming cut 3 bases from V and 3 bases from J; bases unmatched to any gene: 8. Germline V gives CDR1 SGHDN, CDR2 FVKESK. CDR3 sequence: CASSHLGRVGYNEQFF. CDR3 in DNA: TGTGCCAGCAGCCACCTGGGGAGGGTAGGCTACAATGAGCAGTTCTTC.

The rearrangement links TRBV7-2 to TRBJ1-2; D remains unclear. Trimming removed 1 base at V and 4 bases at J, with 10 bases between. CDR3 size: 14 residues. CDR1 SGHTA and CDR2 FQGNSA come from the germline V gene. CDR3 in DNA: TGTGCCAGCAGCTTAGACCCAGCGTCCTATGGCTACACCTTC. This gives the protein CASSLDPASYGYTF.

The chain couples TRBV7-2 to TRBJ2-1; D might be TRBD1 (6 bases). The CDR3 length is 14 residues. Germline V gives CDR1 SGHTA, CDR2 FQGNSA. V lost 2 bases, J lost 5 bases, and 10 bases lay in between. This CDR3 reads CASSLRGTNNEQFF. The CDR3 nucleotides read TGTGCCAGCAGCTTAAGGGGGACAAACAATGAGCAGTTCTTC. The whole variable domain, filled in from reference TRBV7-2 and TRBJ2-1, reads GAGVSQSPSNKVTEKGKDVELRCDPISGHTALYWYRQSLGQGLEFLIYFQGNSAPDKSGLPSDRFSAERTGGSVSTLTIQRTQQEDSAVYLCASSLRGTNNEQFFGPGTRLTVL.

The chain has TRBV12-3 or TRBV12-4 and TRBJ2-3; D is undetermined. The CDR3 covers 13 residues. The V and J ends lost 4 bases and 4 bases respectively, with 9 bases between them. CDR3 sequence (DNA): TGTGCCAGCAGTTCTAGTGCTCCAGATACGCAGTATTTT. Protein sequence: CASSSSAPDTQYF.